The TCR beta chain described here comes from a study of blood T cell repertoires in COVID-19. The overall study: Collection of acute and convalescent COVID-19 samples took place in the United States, Italy and Spain.

V shed 0 bases and J 8 bases; nucleotides not matched to a gene: 5. CDR1 is LNHNV and CDR2 is YYDKDF in the germline V gene (reference sequence). This CDR3 comprises 16 residues. Assay: immunoSEQ multiplex PCR; the TCRdb copy retains only in-frame clones and omits some. The sample holds 150,000 or so clones, around 87% seen once. This chain uses TRBV15 with TRBJ2-1, with 12 nucleotides matching TRBD2. The source of this sequence is a man at least 80 years old with acute or convalescent COVID-19. The sample consisted of peripheral blood. DNA for the CDR3: TGTGCCACCAGCAGAGATCGACTAGCGGGGGTCTATGAGCAGTTCTTC. This encodes CATSRDRLAGVYEQFF.